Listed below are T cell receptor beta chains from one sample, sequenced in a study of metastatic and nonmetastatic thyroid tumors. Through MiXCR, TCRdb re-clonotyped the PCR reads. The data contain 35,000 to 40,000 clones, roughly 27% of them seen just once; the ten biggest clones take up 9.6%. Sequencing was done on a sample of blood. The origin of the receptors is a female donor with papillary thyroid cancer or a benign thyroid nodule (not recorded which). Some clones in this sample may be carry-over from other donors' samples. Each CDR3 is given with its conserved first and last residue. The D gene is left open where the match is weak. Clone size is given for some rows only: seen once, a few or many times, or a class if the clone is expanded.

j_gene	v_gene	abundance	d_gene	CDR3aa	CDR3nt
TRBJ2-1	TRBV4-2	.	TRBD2	CASSQGTSGRVDYNEQFF	TGTGCCAGCAGCCAAGGGACTAGCGGGAGAGTCGACTACAATGAGCAGTTCTTC
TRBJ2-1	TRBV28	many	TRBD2	CASSLPGLAGGGLNYNEQFF	TGTGCCAGCAGTTTACCAGGACTAGCGGGTGGAGGACTCAACTACAATGAGCAGTTCTTC
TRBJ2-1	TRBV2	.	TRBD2	CASSAELAGVEQFF	TGTGCCAGCAGTGCTGAACTAGCGGGAGTTGAGCAGTTCTTC
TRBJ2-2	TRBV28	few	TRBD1	CASSLEGAESGELFF	TGTGCCAGCAGTTTAGAGGGGGCAGAGTCCGGGGAGCTGTTTTTT
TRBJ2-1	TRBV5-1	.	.	CASSLQSGNNEQFF	TGCGCTAGCAGCTTGCAAAGTGGGAACAATGAGCAGTTCTTC
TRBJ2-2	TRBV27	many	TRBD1	CASSSIPGQGTGELFF	TGTGCCAGCAGTTCCATCCCGGGACAGGGGACCGGGGAGCTGTTTTTT
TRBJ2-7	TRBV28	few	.	CTSSPVGADEQYF	TGTACCAGCAGTCCCGTCGGGGCGGACGAGCAGTACTTC
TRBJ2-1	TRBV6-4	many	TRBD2	CASSDGLADHNEQFF	TGTGCCAGCAGTGACGGCCTAGCGGACCACAATGAGCAGTTCTTC
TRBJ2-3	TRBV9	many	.	CASSVLSGASTDTQYF	TGTGCCAGCAGCGTTTTATCAGGGGCTAGCACAGATACGCAGTATTTT
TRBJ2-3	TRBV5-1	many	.	CASSLEGSTDTQYF	TGCGCCAGCAGCTTGGAAGGGAGCACAGATACGCAGTATTTT
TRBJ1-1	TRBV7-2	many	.	CASSFGGSRNTEAFF	TGTGCCAGCAGCTTCGGGGGTAGCCGCAACACTGAAGCTTTCTTT
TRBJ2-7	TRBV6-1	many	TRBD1	CASSLTGGGTAYEQYF	TGTGCCAGCAGCCTGACAGGGGGCGGGACTGCTTACGAGCAGTACTTC
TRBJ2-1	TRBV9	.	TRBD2	CASRPGLAGNYQFF	TGTGCCAGCAGACCGGGACTAGCGGGCAATTATCAGTTCTTC
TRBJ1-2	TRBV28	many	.	CASSLQNYGYTF	TGTGCCAGCAGTCTTCAGAACTATGGCTACACCTTC
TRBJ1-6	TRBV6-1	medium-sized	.	CASREGNSPLHF	TGTGCCAGCAGGGAGGGAAATTCACCCCTCCACTTT
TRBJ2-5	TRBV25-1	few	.	CVSSELEGKPQETQYF	TGTGTCAGCAGTGAATTAGAGGGCAAGCCACAAGAGACCCAGTACTTC
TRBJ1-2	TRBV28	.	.	CASSSGGYGYTF	TGTGCCAGCAGTTCTGGTGGCTATGGCTACACCTTC
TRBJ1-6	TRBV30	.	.	CAWKWRGNQANSPLHF	TGTGCCTGGAAGTGGAGGGGGAACCAAGCAAATTCACCCCTCCACTTT
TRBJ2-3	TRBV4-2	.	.	CASSQDLRVTDTQYF	TGTGCCAGCAGCCAAGATTTAAGGGTGACAGATACGCAGTATTTT
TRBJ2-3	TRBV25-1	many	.	CASSEMSTDTQYF	TGTGCCAGCAGTGAAATGAGCACAGATACGCAGTATTTT
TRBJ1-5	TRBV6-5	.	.	CASSYTDPQPQHF	TGTGCCAGCAGTTATACGGATCCTCAGCCCCAGCATTTT
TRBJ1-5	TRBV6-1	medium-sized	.	CASIRHSNQPQHF	TGTGCCAGCATACGGCATAGCAATCAGCCCCAGCATTTT
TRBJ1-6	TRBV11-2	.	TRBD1	CASSWGQTPSYNSPLHF	TGTGCCAGCAGCTGGGGACAGACTCCCTCCTATAATTCACCCCTCCACTTT
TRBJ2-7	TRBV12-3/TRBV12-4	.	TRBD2	CASSLNPTSGRAGGYEQYF	TGTGCCAGCAGTTTAAACCCCACTAGCGGGAGGGCCGGGGGGTACGAGCAGTACTTC
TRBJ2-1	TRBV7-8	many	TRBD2	CASNLGGGIDEQFF	TGTGCCAGCAACTTGGGGGGGGGTATCGATGAGCAGTTCTTC
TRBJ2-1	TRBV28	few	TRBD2	CASISGRLAVLSSYNEQFF	TGTGCCAGCATCTCCGGGCGGCTAGCGGTGCTAAGCTCCTACAATGAGCAGTTCTTC
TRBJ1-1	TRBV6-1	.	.	CASTRSLGTEAFF	TGTGCCAGCACCCGATCGCTGGGTACTGAAGCTTTCTTT
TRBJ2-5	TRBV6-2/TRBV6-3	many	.	CASSYGGAIRETQYF	TGTGCCAGCAGTTACGGGGGGGCCATACGAGAGACCCAGTACTTC
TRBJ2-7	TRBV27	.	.	CASSPTLQLKSSYEQYF	TGTGCCAGCAGTCCCACCCTTCAACTCAAGAGCTCCTACGAGCAGTACTTC
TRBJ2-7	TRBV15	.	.	CATSSTGYEQYF	TGTGCCACCAGTTCAACTGGCTACGAGCAGTACTTC
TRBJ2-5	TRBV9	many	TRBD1	CASSPRTGDETQYF	TGTGCCAGCAGCCCACGAACAGGGGACGAGACCCAGTACTTC
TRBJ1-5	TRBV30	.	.	CAWSGRGLLSNQPQHF	TGTGCCTGGAGTGGTAGGGGACTGCTTAGCAATCAGCCCCAGCATTTT
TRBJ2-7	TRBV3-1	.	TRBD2	CASSRGEGREQYF	TGTGCCAGCAGCCGGGGGGAGGGACGCGAGCAGTACTTC
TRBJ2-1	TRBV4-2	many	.	CASSQSIGGAYNEQFF	TGTGCCAGCAGCCAATCTATCGGGGGAGCCTACAATGAGCAGTTCTTC
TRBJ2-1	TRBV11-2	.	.	CASSLGGVGAGYNEQFF	TGTGCCAGCAGCTTAGGGGGTGTGGGGGCGGGCTACAATGAGCAGTTCTTC
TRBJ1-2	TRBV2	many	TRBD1	CASRAPGQAYGYTF	TGTGCCAGCAGGGCACCGGGACAGGCCTATGGCTACACCTTC
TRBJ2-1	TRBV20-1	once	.	CSSQGIGRTTYNEQFF	TGCAGTTCTCAGGGCATCGGGAGAACCACCTACAATGAGCAGTTCTTC
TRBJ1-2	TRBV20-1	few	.	CSARVGENSNYGYTF	TGCAGTGCTAGAGTGGGGGAGAACTCTAACTATGGCTACACCTTC
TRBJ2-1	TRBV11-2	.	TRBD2	CASSSRTSGIHNEQFF	TGTGCCAGCAGCTCCCGGACTAGCGGGATTCACAATGAGCAGTTCTTC
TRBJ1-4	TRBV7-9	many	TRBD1	CASSSSGQGEGEKLFF	TGTGCCAGCAGCTCAAGTGGACAGGGAGAAGGTGAAAAACTGTTTTTT
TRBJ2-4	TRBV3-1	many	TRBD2	CASSQGGRSGIQYF	TGTGCCAGCAGCCAAGGCGGGAGATCGGGCATTCAGTACTTC
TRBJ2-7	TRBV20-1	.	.	CSARASRGVSYEQYF	TGCAGTGCTAGGGCCTCCCGGGGCGTATCCTACGAGCAGTACTTC
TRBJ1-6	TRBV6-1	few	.	CASSEFGLVHSPLHF	TGTGCCAGCAGTGAGTTCGGACTGGTCCATTCACCCCTCCACTTT
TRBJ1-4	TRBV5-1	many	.	CASSFGRATNEKLFF	TGCGCCAGCAGCTTTGGCAGGGCAACTAATGAAAAACTGTTTTTT
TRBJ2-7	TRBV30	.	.	CAWSTNYEQYF	TGTGCCTGGAGTACTAACTACGAGCAGTACTTC
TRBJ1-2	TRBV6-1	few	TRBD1	CASRETGSYGYTF	TGTGCCAGCAGGGAGACAGGGAGCTATGGATACACCTTC
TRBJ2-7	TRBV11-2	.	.	CASSLLRGTYEQYF	TGTGCCAGCAGCCTCCTCCGCGGGACCTACGAGCAGTACTTC
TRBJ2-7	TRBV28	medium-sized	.	CASTSRGPYEQYF	TGTGCCAGCACCTCCAGGGGCCCCTACGAGCAGTACTTC
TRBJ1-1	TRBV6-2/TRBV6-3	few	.	CASSYSTLQKAFF	TGTGCCAGCAGTTACTCGACCTTACAGAAAGCTTTCTTT
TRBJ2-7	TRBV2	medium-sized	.	CASSGEVEQYF	TGTGCCAGCAGTGGGGAGGTCGAGCAGTACTTC
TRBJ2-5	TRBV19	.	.	CASRAGGETQYF	TGTGCCAGTAGGGCAGGAGGCGAGACCCAGTACTTC
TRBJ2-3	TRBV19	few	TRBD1	CACSKTGMGDTQYF	TGTGCCTGTAGTAAGACAGGGATGGGAGATACGCAGTATTTT
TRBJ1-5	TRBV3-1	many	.	CASSPQGGSNQPQHF	TGTGCCAGCAGCCCCCAAGGTGGGAGCAATCAGCCCCAGCATTTT
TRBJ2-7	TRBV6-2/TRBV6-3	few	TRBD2	CASSYSYRLARYEQYF	TGTGCCAGCAGTTACTCCTACCGACTAGCGCGTTACGAGCAGTACTTC
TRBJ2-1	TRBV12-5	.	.	CASGLLGRLGQFF	TGTGCTAGTGGTTTACTAGGCCGGCTTGGGCAGTTCTTC
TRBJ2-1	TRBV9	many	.	CASSVVPGALYNEQFF	TGTGCCAGCAGCGTAGTTCCGGGGGCCCTATACAATGAGCAGTTCTTC
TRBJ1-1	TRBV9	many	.	CASSVGSAGEYTEAFF	TGTGCCAGCAGCGTAGGCTCGGCAGGGGAATACACTGAAGCTTTCTTT